One sample yielded the 2 T cell receptor beta chains listed below, sequenced in a study of cytomegalovirus exposure and HLA in healthy donors. PCR employed 60 Vbeta and 13 Jbeta primers. The repertoire was sequenced with immunoSEQ multiplex PCR; TCRdb's copy has only in-frame clones and lacks some. This listing includes 75,000 to 85,000 clones. The specimen was PBMCs. The source of these receptors is a man aged 18 to 29 in good health and CMV-seropositive.

This sequence joins TRBV7-9 and TRBJ2-3; D might be TRBD2 (7 bases). Trimming cost V 3 bases and J 5 bases, with 24 bases left between them. This CDR3 is 18 amino acids long. Germline V gene lookup returns CDR1 SEHNR and CDR2 FQNEAQ (reference sequence). CDR3 DNA: TGTGCCAGCAGCTTCCTCCCACAGGGTCGTGGCGGGAGAGATACGCAGTATTTT. Its protein product is CASSFLPQGRGGRDTQYF.

The V call is TRBV7-9, the J call TRBJ1-6; no reliable D call. V was pared by 8 bases and J by 0 bases, with 11 bases between. Per germline, CDR1 SEHNR and CDR2 FQNEAQ (reference sequence). This CDR3 region has 15 residues. DNA of the CDR3: TGTGCCAGCGGCCAAGGGAGCTCCTATAATTCACCCCTCCACTTT. Protein: CASGQGSSYNSPLHF.